The source of this T cell receptor beta chain is a study of cytomegalovirus exposure and HLA in healthy donors. Study-level results: Accurate prediction of most subjects' HLA-A and HLA-B alleles from TCR beta sequences was reported.

With 60 Vbeta and 13 Jbeta primers, the PCR was carried out. Assay used: immunoSEQ multiplex PCR; TCRdb lists only in-frame clones, some missing. The table lists under 200,000 clones, roughly 85% of them singletons. The count of this clone is one. Antigen specificity is unknown. Germline CDR1 and CDR2: WSHSY and SAAADI. This CDR3 is built from 15 residues. The ends lost 6 bases at V and 6 bases at J; junction bases unmatched: 9. Sequenced input: PBMCs. The rearrangement joins TRBV10-2 to TRBJ2-1; 9 nucleotides agree with TRBD2. The receptor's source is a man aged 50-60 years in good health and CMV-seropositive. Here the CDR3 reads CASSSLGSGGNEQFF. CDR3 in DNA: TGCGCCAGCAGCTCCTTGGGTAGCGGGGGCAATGAGCAGTTCTTC.